Presented here are 3 T cell receptor beta chains from one specimen sequenced in a study of blood T cell repertoires in COVID-19 (dated by TCRdb to the early 2020s). The library was obtained by the immunoSEQ multiplex PCR assay. TCRdb mirrors the immuneACCESS table, restricted to in-frame sequences. Some clones are absent from its copies; in checked studies, under half trace to an unresolved V gene, and the reason for the others is unknown. The sample contains over 10,000 clones, 88% of them found a single time. The top ten constitute 29% of the sample. The specimen sequenced was peripheral blood. The source of these receptors is a human donor in a cohort sampled during active COVID-19.

CDR3: CASSVEGRESTDTQYF. As DNA, the CDR3 is TGTGCCAGCAGCGTAGAGGGACGGGAGAGCACAGATACGCAGTATTTT. The rearrangement joins TRBV9 to TRBJ2-3, with D tentatively TRBD2 (6 bases). Germline CDR1 and CDR2: SGDLS and YYNGEE. CDR3 length: 16 residues. V was cut by 0 bases and J by 0 bases, with 11 bases left in between.

V gene TRBV25-1 combines with J gene TRBJ2-2; D is ambiguous. Trimming stripped 6 bases from V and 2 bases from J, with 7 bases between. CDR3 length: 13 amino acids. Germline values: CDR1 MGHDK, CDR2 SYGVNS. CDR3 in amino acids: CASRPRNTGELFF. CDR3 nucleotides: TGTGCCAGCAGACCCAGAAACACCGGGGAGCTGTTTTTT.

The chain carries TRBV4-2 and TRBJ1-3; perhaps TRBD1 as D (5 bases). Germline V gene lookup returns CDR1 LGHNA and CDR2 YNFKEQ. CDR3 length: 17 amino acids. Deletions cut 2 bases from V and 2 bases from J, with 16 bases between. CDR3 in amino acids: CASSQLWATAAGNTIYF. Written as DNA, the CDR3 is TGTGCCAGCAGCCAATTATGGGCGACAGCAGCTGGAAACACCATATATTTT.